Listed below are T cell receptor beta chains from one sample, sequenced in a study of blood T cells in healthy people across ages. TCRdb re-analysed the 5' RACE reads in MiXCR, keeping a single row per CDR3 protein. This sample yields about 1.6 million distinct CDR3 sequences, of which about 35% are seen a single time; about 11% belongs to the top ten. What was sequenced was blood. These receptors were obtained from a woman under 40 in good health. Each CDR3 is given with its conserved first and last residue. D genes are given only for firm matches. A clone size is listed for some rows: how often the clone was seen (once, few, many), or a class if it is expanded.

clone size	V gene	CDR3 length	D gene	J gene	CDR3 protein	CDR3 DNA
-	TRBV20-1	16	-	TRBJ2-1	CSARAQSGITYNEQFF	TGCAGTGCTAGAGCCCAATCGGGGATCACCTACAATGAGCAGTTCTTC
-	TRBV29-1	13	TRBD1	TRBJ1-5	CSVHQGENQPQHF	TGCAGCGTTCATCAGGGGGAGAATCAGCCCCAGCATTTT
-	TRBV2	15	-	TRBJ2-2	CASSSRQAFTGELFF	TGTGCCAGCAGTTCGCGACAGGCCTTCACCGGGGAGCTGTTTTTT
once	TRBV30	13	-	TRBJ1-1	CAWTRGLGTEAFF	TGTGCCTGGACGCGGGGCCTCGGTACTGAAGCTTTCTTT
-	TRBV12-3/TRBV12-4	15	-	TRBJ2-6	CASSLGIAGANVLTF	TGTGCCAGCAGTTTAGGGATAGCTGGGGCCAACGTCCTGACTTTC
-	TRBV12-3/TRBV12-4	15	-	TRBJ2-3	CASSPNGIGTDTQYF	TGTGCCAGCAGTCCAAACGGGATTGGCACAGATACGCAGTATTTT
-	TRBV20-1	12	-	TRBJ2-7	CSANRVTYEQYF	TGCAGTGCGAACAGGGTCACCTACGAGCAGTACTTC
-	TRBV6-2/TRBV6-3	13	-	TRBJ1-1	CASRILHDTEAFF	TGTGCCAGCAGAATCCTCCACGACACTGAAGCTTTCTTT
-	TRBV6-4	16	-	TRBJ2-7	CASIYGPHYSVEEQYF	TGTGCCAGCATCTACGGACCCCATTATTCGGTGGAGGAGCAGTACTTC
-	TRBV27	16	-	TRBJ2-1	CASKTATSISYNEQFF	TGTGCCAGCAAAACAGCTACTAGCATCTCCTACAATGAGCAGTTCTTC
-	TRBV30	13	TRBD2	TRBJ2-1	CAVSGRAKGEQFF	TGTGCCGTTAGCGGGAGGGCCAAGGGTGAGCAGTTCTTC
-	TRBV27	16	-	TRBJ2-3	CASSFGPVGHTDTQYF	TGTGCCAGCAGTTTCGGGCCTGTGGGGCACACAGATACGCAGTATTTT
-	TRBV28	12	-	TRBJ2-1	CGLSSGGGEQFF	TGTGGGTTATCTTCCGGAGGAGGCGAGCAGTTCTTC
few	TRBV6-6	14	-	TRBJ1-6	CASSYSGSPSPLHF	TGTGCCAGCAGTTACTCAGGGAGCCCTTCACCCCTCCACTTT
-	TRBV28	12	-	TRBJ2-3	CASSWMGDTQYF	TGTGCCAGCAGTTGGATGGGGGATACGCAGTATTTT